The 22 T cell receptor beta chains below come from one sample, sequenced in a study of cytomegalovirus exposure and HLA in healthy donors. Use of 60 Vbeta and 13 Jbeta primers characterized the PCR. The method was immunoSEQ multiplex PCR; TCRdb's version includes in-frame clones alone and lacks a portion of them. The sample lists 150,000 to 200,000 clones, around three quarters occurring once. The sample comprised PBMCs. The source is a man in his forties in good health and CMV-seronegative.

CDR3 sequence reads: CASSTGSDYGYTF. The CDR3 DNA sequence: TGTGCCAGCAGCACCGGTAGTGACTATGGCTACACCTTC. This chain links TRBV9 with TRBJ1-2; D uncertain. Looked up from germline, CDR1 is SGDLS and CDR2 is YYNGEE. This CDR3 contains 13 residues. V was clipped by 4 bases and J by 3 bases, with 10 bases between them.

This clone was seen more than once but under ten times. The gene calls are TRBV15 and TRBJ2-5, with 7 bases identical to TRBD1. The end of the DNA aligns better with TRBJ2-7, so the J call may be wrong. The CDR3 is 17 amino acids. Germline lookup yields CDR1 LNHNV and CDR2 YYDKDF (reference sequence). CDR3 sequence: CATSRGARQGLPPEQYF. In DNA form, the CDR3 reads TGTGCCACCAGCAGAGGGGCCCGACAGGGTCTACCCCCCGAGCAGTACTTC.

The chain couples TRBV5-5 to TRBJ1-4; D remains ambiguous. Deletions cut 2 bases from V and 4 bases from J, with 6 bases between. CDR3 length: 13 residues. The V gene's germline CDR1 is SGHKS and CDR2 YYEKEE (reference sequence). The CDR3 DNA is TGTGCCAGCAGCTTAGAGGATAATGAAAAACTGTTTTTT. Translated, it gives CASSLEDNEKLFF.

The chain recombines TRBV7-9 with TRBJ2-7; 9 bases map to TRBD2. Germline V gene data show CDR1 as SEHNR and CDR2 as FQNEAQ (reference sequence). The length of the CDR3 is 17 residues. V lost 0 bases to trimming and J lost 2 bases; unmatched junction nucleotides: 8. This CDR3 is CASSLATSGTSTYEQYF. In DNA, the CDR3 is TGTGCCAGCAGCTTAGCGACTAGCGGCACTTCAACCTACGAGCAGTACTTC.

The table lists this clone with a few counts. The chain employs TRBV7-9 and TRBJ2-3, with D possibly TRBD2 on 5 matching bases. The CDR3 runs to 14 residues. Looked up from germline, CDR1 is SEHNR and CDR2 is FQNEAQ (reference sequence). With 4 bases removed from V and 1 base from J, the gap between germline ends came to 9 bases. CDR3 protein: CASSSGGRTDTQYF. CDR3 coding DNA: TGTGCCAGCAGCTCAGGCGGGCGCACAGATACGCAGTATTTT.

The gene calls are TRBV7-8 and TRBJ1-2, with D possibly TRBD1 on 5 matching bases. Per the germline V gene, CDR1 is SGHVS and CDR2 is FQNEAQ. V was cut by 4 bases and J by 0 bases, with 15 bases left in between. The CDR3 loop spans 16 amino acids. The DNA for the CDR3 is TGTGCCAGCAGCTCCTTCAGACAGACTTCTAACTATGGCTACACCTTC. It codes for CASSSFRQTSNYGYTF.

A few counts support this clone. The chain uses TRBV6-5 and TRBJ2-2; D remains unclear. This CDR3 has 13 residues. The ends were cut back, 0 bases at V and 9 bases at J, with 8 bases in the middle. The germline gives CDR1 MNHEY, CDR2 SVGAGI. In DNA form, the CDR3 reads TGTGCCAGCAGTTACTCATCGAGCCGGGAGCTGTTTTTT. This gives the protein CASSYSSSRELFF.

The CDR3 protein is CASSFDSAYEQYV. The CDR3 nucleotides read TGCGCCAGCAGCTTTGACAGTGCCTACGAGCAGTACGTC. The rearrangement uses TRBV5-1 and TRBJ2-7; maybe TRBD1 (5 bases). V gave up 2 bases and J gave up 2 bases, with 8 bases separating them. Germline values: CDR1 SGHRS, CDR2 YFSETQ. This CDR3 contains 13 residues.

The CDR3 DNA is TGTGCCAGCAGTGAAATCGGGACAGCCTATGGCTACACCTTC. Its protein product is CASSEIGTAYGYTF. The V call is TRBV6-5, the J call TRBJ1-2, with 7 bases lining up with TRBD1. V dropped 5 bases and J dropped 4; count of bases not matched to a gene: 7. Germline CDR1 is MNHEY and CDR2 is SVGAGI. This CDR3 is built from 14 residues.

The chain is built from TRBV2 and TRBJ2-5; TRBD1 is a possible D gene (5 bases). V lost 6 bases and J 1 base, leaving 27 bases between the germline ends. Germline V gene data show CDR1 as SNHLY and CDR2 as FYNNEI. This CDR3 comprises 19 residues. The CDR3 sequence is CASRKRRTGFGRVQETQYF. DNA for the CDR3: TGTGCCAGCAGGAAAAGGCGTACAGGCTTCGGTAGAGTCCAAGAGACCCAGTACTTC.

The sample holds a few counts of this clone. The rearrangement links TRBV6-5 to TRBJ1-1, with D hard to call. This CDR3 has 14 residues. The germline CDR1 and CDR2 sequences are MNHEY and SVGAGI. The ends were cut back, 7 bases at V and 5 bases at J, with 17 bases in the middle. This CDR3 is CASNPAGGRTEAFF. Written as DNA, the CDR3 is TGTGCCAGCAACCCCGCGGGCGGTAGGACTGAAGCTTTCTTT.

This chain connects TRBV2 to TRBJ1-6; D remains ambiguous. Germline CDR1 reads SNHLY; CDR2 reads FYNNEI. V was shortened by 3 bases and J by 7 bases, with 13 bases between the two germline ends. The CDR3 is made up of 15 amino acids. The CDR3 here is CASSDLNSSNSPLHF. For the CDR3, the DNA is TGTGCCAGCAGTGATTTAAACAGCTCCAATTCACCCCTCCACTTT.

The J gene is TRBJ2-7, the V gene TRBV28, with a possible D match to TRBD1 (6 bases). V dropped 6 bases and J dropped 7 bases, with 16 bases sitting between them. The CDR3 sequence is 13 residues long. CDR1 is MDHEN, CDR2 SYDVKM, per germline. The CDR3 sequence: CASRANRVFEQYF. CDR3 sequence (DNA): TGTGCCAGCAGGGCTAACAGGGTTTTTGAGCAGTACTTC.

The chain recombines TRBV6-5 with TRBJ2-2; unclear D gene. CDR1 and CDR2 (germline): MNHEY, SVGAGI. The CDR3 loop spans 12 amino acids. V dropped 6 bases and J dropped 6 bases, with 8 bases sitting between them. The CDR3 loop is CASRTPAGELFF. The CDR3 coding sequence is TGTGCCAGCAGGACTCCCGCCGGGGAGCTGTTTTTT.

The V gene is TRBV25-1, the J gene TRBJ2-3; no reliable D call. Trimming pared 8 bases from V and 2 bases from J, leaving 5 bases between. The CDR3 has 11 residues. Germline assignment: CDR1 MGHDK and CDR2 SYGVNS. CDR3 sequence: CASALTDTQYF. DNA for the CDR3: TGTGCCAGCGCACTCACAGATACGCAGTATTTT.

The CDR3 nucleotides read TGTGCCAGCAGTCTCACAGGTGGTGAGCAGTTCTTC. This encodes CASSLTGGEQFF. J is TRBJ2-1 and V is TRBV28, with D perhaps TRBD1 (5 bases). The V end was cut by 5 bases, the J end by 9 bases, with 11 bases between. The CDR3 is 12 residues long. Germline V gene data show CDR1 as MDHEN and CDR2 as SYDVKM.

The chain combines TRBV20-1 with TRBJ2-2; a weak D match, TRBD2 (6 bases). There are 11 residues in the CDR3. The ends were cut back, 7 bases at V and 6 bases at J, with 9 bases in the middle. Germline CDR1 reads DFQATT; CDR2 reads SNEGSKA (reference sequence). The CDR3 spells CSGGEAGELFF. DNA of the CDR3: TGCAGTGGCGGGGAAGCCGGGGAGCTGTTTTTT.

This clone occurred a few times. This rearrangement joins TRBV7-6 to TRBJ2-3; D is undetermined. V was clipped by 2 bases and J by 0 bases, with 9 bases between them. The CDR3 loop spans 15 amino acids. The germline V gene encodes CDR1 SGHVS and CDR2 FNYEAQ. CDR3: CASSLMRASTDTQYF. CDR3 nucleotides: TGTGCCAGCAGCTTAATGAGAGCGAGCACAGATACGCAGTATTTT.

V and J are TRBV5-5 and TRBJ1-5; the match to TRBD1 covers 9 bases. The V gene's germline CDR1 is SGHKS and CDR2 YYEKEE (reference sequence). This CDR3 has 15 amino acids. V shed 4 bases and J 6 bases; nucleotides not matched to a gene: 8. CDR3 sequence: CASSPWGTGTQPQHF. CDR3 bases: TGTGCCAGCAGCCCCTGGGGGACAGGGACTCAGCCCCAGCATTTT. The full variable domain, rest sourced from reference TRBV5-5 and TRBJ1-5, is DAGVTQSPTHLIKTRGQQVTLRCSPISGHKSVSWYQQVLGQGPQFIFQYYEKEERGRGNFPDRFSARQFPNYSSELNVNALLLGDSALYLCASSPWGTGTQPQHFGDGTRLSIL.

The genes are TRBV28 and TRBJ2-3, with TRBD2 matching 11 bases. CDR1 and CDR2 from the germline V gene are MDHEN and SYDVKM. V was clipped by 5 bases and J by 4 bases; unmatched bases: 8. This CDR3 region has 16 residues. CDR3 DNA sequence: TGTGCCAGCAGTCCTCCGGGACTAGCGGAAGCAGATACGCAGTATTTT. Encoded protein: CASSPPGLAEADTQYF.

This CDR3 is CASSGGTSGTSTYEQYF. CDR3 DNA sequence: TGCGCCAGCAGCGGGGGGACTAGCGGAACCTCCACCTACGAGCAGTACTTC. The V and J genes are TRBV5-1 and TRBJ2-7, with TRBD2 matching over 11 bases. Germline CDR1 SGHRS, CDR2 YFSETQ. This CDR3 contains 17 residues. V trimming: 4 bases; J trimming: 2 bases; junction bases outside the gene matches: 11.

The V call is TRBV2, the J call TRBJ2-1, with TRBD1 identical over 9 bases. The V segment lost 8 bases and the J segment 10 bases; nucleotides outside the gene matches: 18. Per the germline V gene, CDR1 is SNHLY and CDR2 is FYNNEI. There are 16 residues in the CDR3. CDR3 sequence: CASLNPGQGVSGEQFF. The DNA for the CDR3 is TGTGCCAGCCTAAATCCGGGACAGGGCGTGTCAGGAGAGCAGTTCTTC.